This passage covers 21 T cell receptor beta chains from one sample sequenced in a study of T cells in Graves' hyperthyroidism and ophthalmopathy. Researchers took RNA transcripts and amplified the TCR beta CDR3 regions from them. TCR CDR3 regions were first amplified by RT-PCR with HTBI primers. In TCRdb, the multiplex PCR reads were re-called with MiXCR into one record per CDR3 protein. The table has 500,000 to 750,000 distinct CDR3 sequences, 11% to 15% seen once. Sequenced sample: blood. The receptors were gathered from a woman aged 18-29 years with Graves' ophthalmopathy.

This clonotype was picked up a small number of times. This chain joins TRBV7-6 and TRBJ1-1, with 7 bases lining up with TRBD1. The CDR3 is 17 amino acids. V was pared by 5 bases and J by 8 bases, with 20 bases of the junction left unmatched. Germline CDR1 is SGHVS and CDR2 is FNYEAQ. The CDR3 coding sequence is TGTGCCAGCAGCCCAGGGAGGGCGACGGGACAGCGAGCCGAAGCTTTCTTT. As protein: CASSPGRATGQRAEAFF.

Points on this clonotype: This sequence may be a read error, since a much larger clone differs from it by one base. The chain links TRBV11-3 to TRBJ1-6, with TRBD1 matching 8 bases. This CDR3 region has 17 residues. The germline gives CDR1 SGHNT, CDR2 YENEEA. CDR3 in amino acids: CASSTPGTGLYNSPLRF. CDR3 DNA: TGTGCCTCTTCAACCCCCGGGACAGGACTTTATAATTCACCCCTCCGCTTT.

The rearrangement uses TRBV20-1 and TRBJ2-2; D is ambiguous. V shed 0 bases and J shed 4 bases, with 12 bases lying between them. Germline V gene lookup returns CDR1 DFQATT and CDR2 SNEGSKA (reference sequence). This CDR3 is built from 15 residues. The CDR3 sequence is CSARDPQGFTGELFF. CDR3 coding DNA: TGCAGTGCTAGAGATCCACAAGGGTTCACCGGGGAGCTGTTTTTT.

The chain combines TRBV5-1 with TRBJ2-1; D uncertain. Germline V gives CDR1 SGHRS, CDR2 YFSETQ. The CDR3 contains 15 residues. Trimming stripped 4 bases from V and 3 bases from J, with 14 bases between. CDR3 DNA: TGCGCCAGCAGCACAATGGTGGGGATCTACAATGAGCAGTTCTTC. Residues: CASSTMVGIYNEQFF.

This clonotype was counted many times. The genes are TRBV6-1 and TRBJ2-3; D is perhaps TRBD2 (5 bases). Germline CDR1 and CDR2: MNHNS and SASEGT. The CDR3 extends over 11 amino acids. V was cut by 8 bases and J by 8 bases, with 11 bases left in between. The DNA for the CDR3 is TGTGCCAGCGTTGGAGGAAGTACGCAGTATTTT. Protein product: CASVGGSTQYF.

V is TRBV7-3 and J is TRBJ2-1; 13 bases map to TRBD2. The CDR3 has 17 amino acids. V lost 6 bases, J lost 2 bases, and 7 bases stayed unmatched. Germline assignment: CDR1 SGHTA and CDR2 FQGTGA. Here the CDR3 DNA reads TGTGCCAGCAGGTCAGGGACTAGCGGGACCCCCTACAATGAGCAGTTCTTC. Translation: CASRSGTSGTPYNEQFF. Looking up the rest from reference TRBV7-3 and TRBJ2-1 gives the full variable domain: GAGVSQTPSNKVTEKGKYVELRCDPISGHTALYWYRQSLGQGPEFLIYFQGTGAADDSGLPNDRFFAVRPEGSVSTLKIQRTERGDSAVYLCASRSGTSGTPYNEQFFGPGTRLTVL.

This clonotype was recorded at least ten times. The rearrangement uses TRBV9 and TRBJ2-3, with unresolved D. Trimming left V 0 bases short and J 0 bases short, with 5 bases between. CDR1 and CDR2 (germline): SGDLS, YYNGEE. There are 14 residues in the CDR3. The CDR3 DNA sequence: TGTGCCAGCAGCGTAGAGGGTAGCACAGATACGCAGTATTTT. Translation: CASSVEGSTDTQYF.

This clonotype was observed many times. The chain recombines TRBV30 with TRBJ1-1; no firm D call. This CDR3 has 13 amino acids. CDR1 is GTSNPN and CDR2 is SVGIG in the germline V gene (reference sequence). V dropped 2 bases and J dropped 3 bases, with 10 bases sitting between them. DNA for the CDR3: TGTGCCTGGAGTTTGGGGTTGGACACTGAAGCTTTCTTT. It yields the protein CAWSLGLDTEAFF.

This clonotype was detected once. This sequence joins TRBV4-3 and TRBJ2-2, with D tentatively TRBD2 (5 bases). Germline V lookup: CDR1 LGHNA, CDR2 YSLEER. The V gene lost 0 bases and the J gene lost 0 bases, with 14 bases spanning the gap. The CDR3 contains 18 residues. CDR3 DNA sequence: TGCGCCAGCAGCCAAGACCCTAGTAAACTAGCGAACACCGGGGAGCTGTTTTTT. Translation: CASSQDPSKLANTGELFF.

The CDR3 region has the DNA TGTGCCAGCAGCTTAACGGGAGGGGGCCCCGGGGAGCTGTTTTTT. Translation gives CASSLTGGGPGELFF. The V gene is TRBV7-3, the J gene TRBJ2-2, with D tentatively TRBD1 or TRBD2 (7 bases each). This CDR3 is 15 amino acids long. The ends were cut back, 0 bases at V and 6 bases at J, with 11 bases in the middle. Per germline, CDR1 SGHTA and CDR2 FQGTGA.

This clonotype has just a few counts. The chain links TRBV28 to TRBJ2-4; D remains unclear. The V end was cut by 4 bases, the J end by 1 base, with 17 bases between. CDR1 MDHEN and CDR2 SYDVKM come from the germline V gene. The CDR3 is made up of 17 amino acids. In DNA form, the CDR3 reads TGTGCCAGCAGTTACCTCTGGCGTATGGGGGCCAAAAACATTCAGTACTTC. Its protein is CASSYLWRMGAKNIQYF.

This clonotype came up many times. The J gene is TRBJ2-7, the V gene TRBV7-3; TRBD2 is a possible D gene (6 bases). The CDR3 contains 14 residues. Trimming removed 3 bases at V and 2 bases at J, with 11 bases between. Per germline, CDR1 SGHTA and CDR2 FQGTGA. Here the CDR3 reads CASSFDSGPYEQYF. CDR3 nucleotide sequence: TGTGCCAGCAGCTTTGATAGCGGTCCCTACGAGCAGTACTTC.

CDR3 in DNA: TGTGCCAGCAGCTCAGAAAACGGTGATTCACCCCTCCACTTT. Amino acids: CASSSENGDSPLHF. This sequence joins TRBV5-6 and TRBJ1-6; D uncertain. Trimming pared 3 bases from V and 8 bases from J, leaving 12 bases between. Germline V gene data show CDR1 as SGHDT and CDR2 as YYEEEE. The CDR3 runs 14 residues.

Points on this clonotype: A junction end diverges from the germline sequence, so it may reflect a read error. The CDR3 nucleotides are TGTGCTAGCAGCTTAGAGCTAGCGGGAGGGCCCCGCTCCTACAATGAGCAGTTCTTC. This gives the protein CASSLELAGGPRSYNEQFF. The chain joins TRBV7-7 to TRBJ2-1; 12 bases are shared with TRBD2. The CDR3 loop spans 19 amino acids. CDR1 SSHAT and CDR2 FNYEAQ come from the germline V gene (reference sequence).

Remarks on this clonotype: A much larger clone differs by one base, so this may be a read error. This sequence joins TRBV20-1 and TRBJ1-2; 10 nucleotides agree with TRBD1. The length of the CDR3 is 16 residues. From germline, CDR1 is DFQATT and CDR2 SNEGSKA (reference sequence). The CDR3, as DNA: TGCAGCTCACCCTTTACCGGGACAGGGGAAGAGGATAGCTACACCTTC. Translating it yields CSSPFTGTGEEDSYTF.

This clonotype came up many times. CDR3 nucleotides: TGTGCCAGCAGTTTTGAAAGGGGGCCCTACGAGCAGTACTTC. Translation: CASSFERGPYEQYF. V is TRBV27 and J is TRBJ2-7, with 7 bases lining up with TRBD1. V shed 3 bases, J shed 2 bases, and the junction held 4 bases outside the gene matches. The CDR3 totals 14 residues. Germline CDR1 MNHEY, CDR2 SMNVEV (reference sequence).

Here the CDR3 DNA reads TGCGCCAGCAGCCAGTCGGTAGCGGGGGGCACAGATACGCAGTATTTT. Translation: CASSQSVAGGTDTQYF. V gene TRBV4-1 combines with J gene TRBJ2-3; 9 nucleotides align to TRBD2. Unmatched junction bases numbered 5, after V lost 3 bases and J lost 1 base. CDR3 length equals 16 residues. Germline CDR1 MGHRA, CDR2 YSYEKL.

This clonotype has just a few counts. The chain combines TRBV28 with TRBJ1-4; D unresolved. The CDR3 extends over 15 amino acids. The germline V gene encodes CDR1 MDHEN and CDR2 SYDVKM. Trimming shortened V by 5 bases and J by 7 bases, and 17 bases separated the two germline ends. In DNA form, the CDR3 reads TGTGCCAGCAGTCAAAATGCCCCTCCGGTTGAAAAACTGTTTTTT. Residues: CASSQNAPPVEKLFF.

This clonotype was counted a few times. This sequence joins TRBV19 and TRBJ1-2; D remains ambiguous. This CDR3 contains 14 residues. Germline CDR1 LNHDA, CDR2 SQIVND (reference sequence). V lost 1 base and J lost 2, with 8 bases in between. This chain's CDR3 is CASSIVTKNYGYTF. CDR3 nucleotides: TGTGCCAGTAGTATAGTGACAAAGAACTATGGCTACACCTTC.

Only one count was recorded for this clonotype. This may come from a read error, since a much larger clone is one base off. The CDR3 loop is CVSSSVPNTEAFF. As DNA, the CDR3 is TGTGTCAGCAGTTCGGTCCCGAACACTGAAGCTTTCTTT. The chain is built from TRBV28 and TRBJ1-1; no firm D call. This CDR3 is 13 amino acids long. The germline V gene encodes CDR1 MDHEN and CDR2 SYDVKM.

This clonotype has at least ten counts. The V call is TRBV18, the J call TRBJ1-5, with D perhaps TRBD1 (6 bases). V gave up 2 bases and J gave up 0 bases, with 11 bases separating them. CDR1 and CDR2 from the germline V gene are KGHSH and LQKENI. This CDR3 has 16 amino acids. The CDR3: CASSPSEGGSNQPQHF. CDR3 bases: TGTGCCAGCTCACCAAGCGAAGGGGGTAGCAATCAGCCCCAGCATTTT.